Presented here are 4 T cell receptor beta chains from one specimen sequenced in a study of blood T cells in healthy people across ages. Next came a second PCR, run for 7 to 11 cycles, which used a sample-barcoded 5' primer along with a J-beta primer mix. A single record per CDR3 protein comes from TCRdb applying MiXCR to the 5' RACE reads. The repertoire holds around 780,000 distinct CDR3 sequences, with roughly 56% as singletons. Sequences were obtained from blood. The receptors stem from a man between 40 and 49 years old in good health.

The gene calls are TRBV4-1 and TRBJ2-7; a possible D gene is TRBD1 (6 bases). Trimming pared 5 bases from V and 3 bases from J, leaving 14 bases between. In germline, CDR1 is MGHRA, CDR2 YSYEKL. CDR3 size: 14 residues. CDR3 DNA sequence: TGCGCCAGCAGCTACAGCTCAGGGGACTACGAGCAGTACTTC. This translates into CASSYSSGDYEQYF.

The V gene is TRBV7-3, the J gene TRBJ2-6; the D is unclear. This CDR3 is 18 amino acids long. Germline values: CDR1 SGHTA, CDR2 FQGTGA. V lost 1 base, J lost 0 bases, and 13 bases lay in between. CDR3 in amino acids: CASSLSSPRHSGANVLTF. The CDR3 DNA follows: TGTGCCAGCAGCTTAAGCAGCCCACGACACTCTGGGGCCAACGTCCTGACTTTC.

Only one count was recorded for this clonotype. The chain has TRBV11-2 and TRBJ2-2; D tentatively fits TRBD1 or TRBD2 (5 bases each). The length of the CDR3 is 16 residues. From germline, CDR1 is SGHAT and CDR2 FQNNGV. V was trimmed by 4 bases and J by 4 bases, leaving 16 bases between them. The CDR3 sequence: CASSWTGTSPTGELFF. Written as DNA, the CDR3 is TGTGCCAGCAGCTGGACCGGGACCTCTCCCACCGGGGAGCTGTTTTTT.

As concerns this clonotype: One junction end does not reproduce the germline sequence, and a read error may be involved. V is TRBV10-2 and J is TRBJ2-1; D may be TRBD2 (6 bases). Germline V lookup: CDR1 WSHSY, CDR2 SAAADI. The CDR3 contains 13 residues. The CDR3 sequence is CASNEGLVNEQFF. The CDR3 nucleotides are TGCGCCAGCAATGAGGGACTCGTCAATGAGCAGTTCTTC.